This section outlines one TCR beta chain sequence together with its context. CDR3 length: 18 amino acids. The trim removed 4 bases at V and 3 bases at J, leaving 14 bases unmatched. Looked up from germline, CDR1 is SGHAT and CDR2 is FQNNGV. The data originate from a study of T cells after somatic rescue of genetic block. The protocol was immunoSEQ multiplex PCR, while the TCRdb copy is restricted to in-frame clones and leaves out a portion. The sample yields approximately 65,000 clones, 85% to 95% seen once. This TCR derives from a man between 40 and 49 years old. V and J are TRBV11-2 and TRBJ1-4; 7 bases align to TRBD1. The sample consisted of peripheral blood mononuclear cells (PBMCs). CDR3 sequence reads: CASSSGYRGIGSNEKLFF. CDR3 coding DNA: TGTGCCAGCAGCTCAGGATACAGGGGAATTGGGTCTAATGAAAAACTGTTTTTT.